The table lists the clone carrying this TCR beta chain with a few counts. Antigen unknown. TCRdb reprocessed the reads via MiXCR and lists one record per CDR3 protein. The table lists 300,000 to 450,000 distinct CDR3 sequences, roughly 20% of them singletons, with roughly 8.7% in the top ten. The sample belongs to a study of T cell repertoires in cytomegalovirus infection. Whole-study context: In public TCR beta signatures, there were indications of both CMV infection and matching HLA type. General study results and limits: The study found HLA-C-restricted CMV-specific TCR beta clonotypes dominating the ex vivo response. Summed frequency of shared TCR beta families picked out CMV carriers who also had the relevant HLA.

This CDR3 is 14 amino acids long. Trimming removed 4 bases from V and 5 bases from J, with 12 bases in between. V usage is TRBV12-3 or TRBV12-4 and J usage is TRBJ2-1; D call uncertain. The receptor was isolated from a human donor in good health (CMV status not recorded). Some clones in this sample may be carry-over from other donors' samples. Sequencing was carried out using PBMCs. CDR3 sequence (DNA): TGTGCCAGCAGTTCCCCTCCTCGGAACAATGAGCAGTTCTTC. Its protein is CASSSPPRNNEQFF.